Given below is one TCR beta chain in context. Its target antigen remains unknown. No much larger clone exists at a distance of one base, and base qualities are not known. This sample stems from a study of blood T cell repertoires in COVID-19 (TCRdb year 2020). Some background on the complete study: Collaborator samples came from the United States, Italy and Spain and covered acute and convalescent phases of COVID-19. The repertoires were made available in a free public database intended to serve as a resource for research on the immune response to SARS-CoV-2. The sample metadata nearly always contained a de-identified subject ID, COVID-19 status, age in years and sex. The samples were drawn from the first 160 participants of the ongoing ImmuneRACE study and from over 950 subjects provided by 6 global collaborators. Deeply sampled blood TCRbeta repertoires from subjects exposed to, actively infected with, or recovered from COVID-19 were included in the dataset. The prospective study material was composed of cDNA or gDNA derived from T cells, B-cell-depleted T cells, or PBMCs. Where available, HLA class I and class II types were taken from metadata supplied by the sample provider and were not determined by assay-based typing. Overall study results and their limits: The quantity of clinical and demographic metadata differed by source and by participant and was supplied without curation.

The immunoSEQ Assay, a bias-controlled multiplex PCR, was used to amplify TCRbeta CDR3 regions from genomic DNA. As for how the authors treated the data: The number of nucleated cells in each sample was estimated by amplification of reference gene primers within the assay. To quantify the absolute abundance of each unique TCRbeta CDR3 rearrangement, sequence reads were collapsed and filtered. Productive Simpson clonality was computed per sample as the square root of Simpson's diversity index over productive rearrangements. TCRdb limited this immuneACCESS table to in-frame rearrangements with V and J called. A share of clones is missing; checked studies link under half to unresolved V genes, and the rest is unexplained. The V and J calls and the clone size are those of that table, but D and trimming were determined from the DNA. This sample is represented by about 490,000 clones; approximately 83% of them were singletons. More than 3% of the sample is in the top ten clones.

The collaborating institutions used their own protocols to collect whole blood in K2EDTA tubes. For TCRbeta analysis, collaborator samples were shipped as frozen whole blood, as isolated PBMCs, or as DNA extracted from either sample type. The CDR1 and CDR2 encoded by the germline V gene are SNHLY and FYNNEI. The germline ends are 22 bases apart after V is trimmed by 6 bases and J by 5 bases. The CDR3 runs 16 amino acids, cysteine and phenylalanine included. Of the read, only the CDR3 DNA is kept; its 48 bases are in frame from base 1. This TCR came from a human donor in a cohort sampled during active COVID-19. This receptor chain uses TRBV2 and TRBJ2-5; TRBD1 is a weak D gene call, 6 bases matching. The sample taken for sequencing was peripheral blood. The CDR3 region has the sequence CASRGALGPREETQYF. The DNA sequence is as follows: TGTGCCAGCAGGGGGGCGTTAGGACCCAGGGAGGAGACCCAGTACTTC.